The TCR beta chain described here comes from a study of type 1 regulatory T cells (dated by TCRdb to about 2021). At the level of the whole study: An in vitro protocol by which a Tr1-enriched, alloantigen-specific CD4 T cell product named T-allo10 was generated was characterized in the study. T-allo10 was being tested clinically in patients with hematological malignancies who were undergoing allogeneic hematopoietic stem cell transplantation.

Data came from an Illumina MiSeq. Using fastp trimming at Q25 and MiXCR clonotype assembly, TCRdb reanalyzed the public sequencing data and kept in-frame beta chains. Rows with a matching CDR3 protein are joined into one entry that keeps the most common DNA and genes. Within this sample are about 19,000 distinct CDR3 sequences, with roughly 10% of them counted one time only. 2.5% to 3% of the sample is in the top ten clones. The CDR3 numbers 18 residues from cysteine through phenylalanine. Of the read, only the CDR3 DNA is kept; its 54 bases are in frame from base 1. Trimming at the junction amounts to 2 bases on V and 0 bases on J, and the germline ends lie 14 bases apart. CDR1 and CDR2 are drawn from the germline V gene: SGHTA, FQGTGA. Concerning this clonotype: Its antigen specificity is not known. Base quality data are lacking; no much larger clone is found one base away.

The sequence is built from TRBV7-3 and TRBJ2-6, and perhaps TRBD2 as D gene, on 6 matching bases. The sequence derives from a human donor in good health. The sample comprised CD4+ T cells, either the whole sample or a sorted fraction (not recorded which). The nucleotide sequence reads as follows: TGTGCCAGCAGCTTAGCAGGGACTGCCCTCTCTGGGGCCAACGTCCTGACTTTC. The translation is CASSLAGTALSGANVLTF.